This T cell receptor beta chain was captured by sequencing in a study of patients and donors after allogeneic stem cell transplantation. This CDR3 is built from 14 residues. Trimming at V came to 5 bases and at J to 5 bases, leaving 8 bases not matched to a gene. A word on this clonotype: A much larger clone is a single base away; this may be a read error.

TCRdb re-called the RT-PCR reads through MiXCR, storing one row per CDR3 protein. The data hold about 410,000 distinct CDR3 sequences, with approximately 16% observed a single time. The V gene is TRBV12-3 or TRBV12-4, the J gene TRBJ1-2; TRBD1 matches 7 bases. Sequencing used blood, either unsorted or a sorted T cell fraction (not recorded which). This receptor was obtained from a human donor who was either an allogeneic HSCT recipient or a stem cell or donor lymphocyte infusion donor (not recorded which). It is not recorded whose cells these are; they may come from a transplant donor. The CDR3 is CASSPQGTRYGYTF. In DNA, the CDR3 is TGTGCCAGCAGTCCACAGGGGACGCGGTATGGCTACACCTTC.